The T cell receptor (beta chain) described here comes from a study of cytomegalovirus exposure and HLA in healthy donors. Study-level results: In a later analysis, the majority of CMV-associated beta chains seemingly showed HLA restriction. Later analysis suggested links between common viral pathogens and several top significant clusters. Among the CMV-associated chains, a few were confirmed in vitro as specific for CMV antigens.

In regard to this clone: Its matching antigen is unknown.

The CDR3 extends over 19 amino acids. V shed 1 base and J shed 2 bases, with 22 bases lying between them. Germline values: CDR1 MNHNS, CDR2 SASEGT. Primers for the PCR totalled 60 Vbeta and 13 Jbeta. TCRdb's table, derived via immunoSEQ multiplex PCR, lists solely in-frame clones and lacks some. This sample has 120,000 or so clones, with roughly 82% found just once. The chain has TRBV6-1 and TRBJ2-3, with a tentative D call TRBD2 (6 bases). This TCR was sampled from a woman aged 35 to 49 in good health and CMV-seropositive. The sequenced sample consisted of PBMCs. The CDR3 DNA is TGTGCCAGCAGTGAAGACCGTGGGGCTGGCGGGGCTAACACAGATACGCAGTATTTT. Amino acids: CASSEDRGAGGANTDTQYF.